This TCR beta chain was identified in a study of cytomegalovirus exposure and HLA in healthy donors. The study's findings and limits: A previous analysis found most TCR beta V segments productive roughly 90% or roughly 30% of the time. Altogether, 164 TCR beta chains were recorded as cytomegalovirus-associated. Donor immune exposure was known only as CMV serostatus. In vitro data verified a few CMV-associated chains as specific for CMV antigens.

V gave up 0 bases and J gave up 2 bases; unmatched junction bases: 5. Per the germline V gene, CDR1 is SGHDT and CDR2 is YYEEEE. This CDR3 has 16 amino acids. A remark on this clone: Its antigen is as yet unknown.

The PCR had 60 Vbeta and 13 Jbeta primers. Method: immunoSEQ multiplex PCR; TCRdb's copy keeps in-frame clones and lacks some. This sample has approximately 120,000 clones; about 80% occur once, and the top ten carry approximately 2%. J is TRBJ2-1 and V is TRBV5-6; 7 bases match TRBD2. The origin of this receptor is a human donor in good health. Input material: PBMCs. CDR3 region: CASSLERGGPYNEQFF. DNA of the CDR3: TGTGCCAGCAGCTTGGAGCGCGGGGGACCCTACAATGAGCAGTTCTTC.